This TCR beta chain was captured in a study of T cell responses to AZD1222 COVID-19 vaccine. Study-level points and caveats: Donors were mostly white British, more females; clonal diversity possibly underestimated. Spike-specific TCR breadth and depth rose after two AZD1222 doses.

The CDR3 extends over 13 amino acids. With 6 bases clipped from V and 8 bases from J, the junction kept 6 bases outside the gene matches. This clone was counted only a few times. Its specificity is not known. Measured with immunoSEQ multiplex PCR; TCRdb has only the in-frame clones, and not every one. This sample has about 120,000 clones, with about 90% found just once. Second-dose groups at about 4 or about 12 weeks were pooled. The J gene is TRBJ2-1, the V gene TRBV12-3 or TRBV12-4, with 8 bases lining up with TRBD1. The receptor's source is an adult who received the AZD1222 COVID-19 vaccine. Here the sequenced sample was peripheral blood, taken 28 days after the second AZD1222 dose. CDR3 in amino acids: CASSRQGSDEQFF. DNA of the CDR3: TGTGCCAGCAGCAGACAGGGGTCCGATGAGCAGTTCTTC.